Following are 9 T cell receptor beta chains from one sample sequenced in a study of cytomegalovirus exposure and HLA in healthy donors listed by TCRdb under 2017. The receptor library was made with the immunoSEQ multiplex PCR assay. TCRdb retrieved this table from immuneACCESS and kept in-frame rearrangements only. Not all clones are present; in checked studies, unresolved V genes account for under half, and no reason is known for the remainder. The sample table shows fewer than 120,000 clones, and roughly 90% are seen once. The top ten constitute 1.4% of the sample. Sequenced: PBMCs. The receptors stem from a woman between 25 and 40 years old in good health and CMV-seropositive.

The chain employs TRBV4-1 and TRBJ2-5; perhaps TRBD2 as D (5 bases). The CDR3 is 19 amino acids. Germline CDR1 and CDR2: MGHRA and YSYEKL. Trimming stripped 0 bases from V and 5 bases from J, with 25 bases between. The CDR3 DNA follows: TGCGCCAGCAGCCAAGAGGTTGGGCGAGGGAGAATGGAGGCGGAGACCCAGTACTTC. Protein product: CASSQEVGRGRMEAETQYF.

This clone has a count of ten or more. The gene calls are TRBV19 and TRBJ1-5, with 8 bases matching TRBD1. The CDR3 has 17 residues. The J segment lost 1 base and the V segment lost 5 bases, leaving 10 bases of the junction unmatched. The germline V gene encodes CDR1 LNHDA and CDR2 SQIVND (reference sequence). CDR3 region: CASSPRTGRLSNQPQHF. The CDR3 DNA sequence: TGTGCCAGTAGTCCGCGGACAGGGCGACTAAGCAATCAGCCCCAGCATTTT.

This clone was seen a handful of times. The chain recombines TRBV28 with TRBJ2-2; D is perhaps TRBD1 (5 bases). Germline assignment: CDR1 MDHEN and CDR2 SYDVKM. This CDR3 comprises 13 residues. V was pared by 7 bases and J by 8 bases, with 14 bases between. CDR3 DNA sequence: TGTGCCAGCATGGGGCAGTTGAGAGGGGAGCTGTTTTTT. Translated, it gives CASMGQLRGELFF. Full variable domain (missing parts from reference TRBV28 and TRBJ2-2): DVKVTQSSRYLVKRTGEKVFLECVQDMDHENMFWYRQDPGLGLRLIYFSYDVKMKEKGDIPEGYSVSREKKERFSLILESASTNQTSMYLCASMGQLRGELFFGEGSRLTVL.

This clone occurred once. This rearrangement joins TRBV7-7 to TRBJ2-1; D is uncertain. There are 13 residues in the CDR3. V lost 4 bases, J lost 10 bases, and 14 bases lay in between. From germline, CDR1 is SSHAT and CDR2 FNYEAQ (reference sequence). The CDR3 nucleotides are TGTGCCAGCAGCTCCCACTTCGGTATGGAGCAGTTCTTC. Encoded protein: CASSSHFGMEQFF.

This chain uses TRBV2 with TRBJ2-5; TRBD2 agrees at 9 bases. V trimming: 1 base; J trimming: 7 bases; junction bases outside the gene matches: 13. There are 17 residues in the CDR3. Germline V gene lookup returns CDR1 SNHLY and CDR2 FYNNEI. The CDR3 coding sequence is TGTGCCAGCAGTGAAGGCAGCGGGAGGCCTGCCAGGGGGACCCAGTACTTC. It codes for CASSEGSGRPARGTQYF. The variable domain in full, with the rest retrieved from reference TRBV2 and TRBJ2-5, is EPEVTQTPSHQVTQMGQEVILRCVPISNHLYFYWYRQILGQKVEFLVSFYNNEISEKSEIFDDQFSVERPDGSNFTLKIRSTKLEDSAMYFCASSEGSGRPARGTQYFGPGTRLLVL.

The chain uses TRBV2 and TRBJ2-5, with D perhaps TRBD2 (6 bases). V lost 5 bases and J 2 bases, leaving 15 bases between the germline ends. Germline V gene data show CDR1 as SNHLY and CDR2 as FYNNEI. CDR3 length: 15 residues. CDR3 sequence reads: CASSNTAGTQETQYF. DNA for the CDR3: TGTGCCAGCAGTAACACAGCGGGTACTCAAGAGACCCAGTACTTC. Using reference TRBV2 and TRBJ2-5 for the parts outside the CDR3, the full variable domain is EPEVTQTPSHQVTQMGQEVILRCVPISNHLYFYWYRQILGQKVEFLVSFYNNEISEKSEIFDDQFSVERPDGSNFTLKIRSTKLEDSAMYFCASSNTAGTQETQYFGPGTRLLVL.

The chain is built from TRBV28 and TRBJ2-3; 10 bases match TRBD2. The length of the CDR3 is 17 residues. Germline trimming cut 2 bases from V and 0 bases from J; bases unmatched to any gene: 5. CDR1 and CDR2 from the germline V gene are MDHEN and SYDVKM. As DNA, the CDR3 is TGTGCCAGCAGTTTACGATTGACTAGCGGGAGCACAGATACGCAGTATTTT. It encodes CASSLRLTSGSTDTQYF. Drawing the rest from reference TRBV28 and TRBJ2-3, the complete variable domain is DVKVTQSSRYLVKRTGEKVFLECVQDMDHENMFWYRQDPGLGLRLIYFSYDVKMKEKGDIPEGYSVSREKKERFSLILESASTNQTSMYLCASSLRLTSGSTDTQYFGPGTRLTVL.

The V gene is TRBV6-1, the J gene TRBJ1-5; TRBD1 matches at 9 bases. Germline CDR1 is MNHNS and CDR2 is SASEGT. CDR3 size: 16 residues. V dropped 2 bases and J dropped 7; count of bases not matched to a gene: 9. The CDR3: CASSEQPGQGRQPQHF. The CDR3 DNA reads TGTGCCAGCAGTGAACAGCCGGGACAGGGTAGACAGCCCCAGCATTTT.

The chain combines TRBV5-4 with TRBJ2-1, with D possibly being TRBD2 (6 bases). This CDR3 is 15 amino acids long. CDR1 is SGHNT and CDR2 is YYREEE in the germline V gene (reference sequence). The V end lost 4 bases, the J end lost 4 bases, and 15 bases lay between the germline ends. The chain's CDR3 is CASSPRRAQYNEQFF. CDR3 sequence (DNA): TGTGCCAGCAGCCCTCGGAGGGCCCAATACAATGAGCAGTTCTTC.